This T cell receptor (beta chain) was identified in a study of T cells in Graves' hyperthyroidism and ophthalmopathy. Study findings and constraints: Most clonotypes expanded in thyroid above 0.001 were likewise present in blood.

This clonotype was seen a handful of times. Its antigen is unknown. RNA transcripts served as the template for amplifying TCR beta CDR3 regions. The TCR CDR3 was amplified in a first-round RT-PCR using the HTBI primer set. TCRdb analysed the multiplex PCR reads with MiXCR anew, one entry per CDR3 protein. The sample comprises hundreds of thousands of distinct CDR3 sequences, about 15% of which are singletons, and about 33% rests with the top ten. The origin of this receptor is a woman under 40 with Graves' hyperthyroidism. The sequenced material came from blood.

The CDR3 DNA reads TGTGCCTGGGGGACCCGGGGAGTCGGCTCCTACGAGCAGTACTTC. It specifies CAWGTRGVGSYEQYF. V and J are TRBV30 and TRBJ2-7, with D perhaps TRBD1 or TRBD2 (5 bases each). The germline V gene encodes CDR1 GTSNPN and CDR2 SVGIG (reference sequence). This CDR3 comprises 15 residues. Trimming took off 5 bases at V and 0 bases at J, with 17 bases between the two ends. The full variable domain, with the rest looked up from reference TRBV30 and TRBJ2-7, is SQTIHQWPATLVQPVGSPLSLECTVEGTSNPNLYWYRQAAGRGLQLLFYSVGIGQISSEVPQNLSASRPQDRQFILSSKKLLLSDSGFYLCAWGTRGVGSYEQYFGPGTRLTVT.